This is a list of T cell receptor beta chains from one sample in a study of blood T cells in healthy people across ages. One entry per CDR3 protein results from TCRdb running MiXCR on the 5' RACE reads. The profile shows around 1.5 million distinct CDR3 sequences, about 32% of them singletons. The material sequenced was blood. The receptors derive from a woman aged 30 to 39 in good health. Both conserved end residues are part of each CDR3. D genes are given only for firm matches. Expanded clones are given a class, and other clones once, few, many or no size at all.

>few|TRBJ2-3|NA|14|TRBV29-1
CSVQGRTLGDTQYF
TGCAGCGTTCAGGGGCGGACGCTTGGGGATACGCAGTATTTT
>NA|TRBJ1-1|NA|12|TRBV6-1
CASTIGPSKAFF
TGTGCCAGCACTATAGGGCCCAGCAAAGCTTTCTTT
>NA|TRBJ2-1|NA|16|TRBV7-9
CASSLAGDGVRNEQFF
TGTGCCAGCAGCTTAGCAGGGGACGGGGTCCGCAATGAGCAGTTCTTC
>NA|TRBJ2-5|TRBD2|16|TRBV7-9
CASSLQRSSGQETQYF
TGTGCCAGCAGCTTACAGAGGTCTAGCGGACAAGAGACCCAGTACTTC
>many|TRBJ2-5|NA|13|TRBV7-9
CASRPRAQETQYF
TGTGCCAGCAGACCCAGGGCCCAAGAGACCCAGTACTTC
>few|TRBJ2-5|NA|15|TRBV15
CATSRAIQGGETQYF
TGTGCCACCAGCAGAGCTATACAGGGAGGAGAGACCCAGTACTTC
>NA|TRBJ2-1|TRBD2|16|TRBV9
CASSVDWGLAGNEQFF
TGTGCCAGCAGCGTAGACTGGGGACTAGCTGGCAATGAGCAGTTCTTC
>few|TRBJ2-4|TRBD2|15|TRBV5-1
CASSGGLAFCDIQYF
TGCGCCAGCAGCGGGGGACTAGCGTTTTGTGACATTCAGTACTTC
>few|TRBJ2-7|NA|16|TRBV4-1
CASSSPGDRSSYEQYF
TGCGCCAGCAGCTCCCCAGGGGATAGGAGCTCCTACGAGCAGTACTTC
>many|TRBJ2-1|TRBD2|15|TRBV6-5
CASSIAGRSYNEQFF
TGTGCCAGCAGTATAGCGGGCCGCTCCTACAATGAGCAGTTCTTC
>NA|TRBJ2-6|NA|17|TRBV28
CASSSPRQDSGANVLTF
TGTGCCAGCAGTTCTCCCAGACAGGACTCTGGGGCCAACGTCCTGACTTTC
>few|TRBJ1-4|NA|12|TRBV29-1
CSGGVTNEKLFF
TGCAGCGGAGGGGTGACTAATGAAAAACTGTTTTTT
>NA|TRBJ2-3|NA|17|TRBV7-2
CASSHDRRGPALNTQYF
TGTGCCAGCAGCCATGACCGGAGGGGGCCGGCACTAAATACGCAGTATTTT
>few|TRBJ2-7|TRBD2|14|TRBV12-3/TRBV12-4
CASSTGGTAYEQYF
TGTGCCAGCAGTACGGGGGGGACTGCATACGAGCAGTACTTC
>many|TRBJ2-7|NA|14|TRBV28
CAHTRQGLTYEQYF
TGTGCCCACACTAGGCAGGGACTCACCTACGAGCAGTACTTC
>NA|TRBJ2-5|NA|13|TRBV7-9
CAGSPFPGETQYF
TGTGCCGGCAGCCCGTTTCCGGGGGAGACCCAGTACTTC
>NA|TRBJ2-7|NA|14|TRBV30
CACPLRGLSYEQYF
TGTGCCTGCCCACTCCGGGGTTTATCCTACGAGCAGTACTTC